Listed below are T cell receptor beta chains from one sample, sequenced in a study of spatial heterogeneity in lung cancer. TCRdb re-called the 5' RACE reads with MiXCR, one entry per CDR3 protein. The sample yields some 52,000 distinct CDR3 sequences, around 6.7% seen once. The sample in question was PBMCs, obtained at surgery. The receptors shown here come from a female donor with early-stage non-small cell lung cancer. CDR3s include the opening cysteine and the closing phenylalanine or tryptophan. The D gene is left open where the match is weak. Not all rows give a size; the values are once, few, many and, for expanded clones, a class.

>TRBJ1-6|11|TRBV30|many|.
TGTGCCTGGAGTCTGGCCTCACCCCTCCACTTT
CAWSLASPLHF
>TRBJ1-2|16|TRBV28|many|.
TGTGCCAGCAGTTTATACAGGGAACCTCCTAACTATGGCTACACCTTC
CASSLYREPPNYGYTF
>TRBJ2-1|15|TRBV5-1|many|TRBD2
TGCGCCAGCAGCGTGAGCGGGGGACTCTACAATGAGCAGTTCTTC
CASSVSGGLYNEQFF
>TRBJ1-3|14|TRBV10-3|.|.
TGTGCCATCAGTGAACAGGTGAAAGGAAACACCATATATTTT
CAISEQVKGNTIYF
>TRBJ2-1|14|TRBV18|many|.
TGTGCCAGCTCACCGGACCGGACCTACAATGAGCAGTTCTTC
CASSPDRTYNEQFF
>TRBJ1-2|13|TRBV27|many|.
TGTGCCAGCAGTCCGACTATTAACTATGGCTACACCTTC
CASSPTINYGYTF
>TRBJ2-2|15|TRBV19|many|.
TGTGCCAGTAGTCTTCGCCGGGGGACCACCGGGGAGCTGTTTTTT
CASSLRRGTTGELFF
>TRBJ2-1|11|TRBV29-1|many|.
TGCAGCAAGAGGGCCAACAATGAGCAGTTCTTC
CSKRANNEQFF
>TRBJ2-3|14|TRBV20-1|many|.
TGCAGTGCTTACTGGTGGAAAACCACAGATACGCAGTATTTT
CSAYWWKTTDTQYF
>TRBJ2-5|12|TRBV30|many|.
TGTGCCTGGAGTGTACTCCGTGACACCCAGTACTTC
CAWSVLRDTQYF
>TRBJ2-4|15|TRBV28|.|TRBD2
TGTGCCAGCAGCCAGCGGGACTTAGCCAAAAACATTCAGTACTTC
CASSQRDLAKNIQYF
>TRBJ2-1|20|TRBV7-2|many|TRBD1
TGTGCCAGCAGCTTATTCGGCGGTCAGGGGGCCCCTTTCTCCTACAATGAGCAGTTCTTC
CASSLFGGQGAPFSYNEQFF
>TRBJ2-5|14|TRBV20-1|many|.
TGCAGTGCTAGAGACTGGACTCCCCAAGAGACCCAGTACTTC
CSARDWTPQETQYF
>TRBJ2-3|15|TRBV9|.|.
TGTGCCAGTAGCGTAAATGGGATCACCACAGATACGCAGTATTTT
CASSVNGITTDTQYF
>TRBJ2-1|15|TRBV7-9|many|.
TGTGCCAGCAGCTTAAATCGGGGCAACTACAATGAGCAGTTCTTC
CASSLNRGNYNEQFF
>TRBJ2-3|15|TRBV19|many|.
TGTGCCAGTAGTCCGGTCGGGGGGCCTTGGGATACGCAGTATTTT
CASSPVGGPWDTQYF
>TRBJ2-5|17|TRBV28|.|.
TGTGCCAGCAAATGGACTGCCGGGACCGATTTTCAAGAGACCCAGTACTTC
CASKWTAGTDFQETQYF
>TRBJ2-3|16|TRBV7-9|many|TRBD1
TGTGCCAGCAGCTTGTCTGACAGGGTGCCCACAGATACGCAGTATTTT
CASSLSDRVPTDTQYF
>TRBJ1-1|9|TRBV12-3/TRBV12-4|many|.
TGTGCCAGCGGCTTACGTCTGAACTTT
CASGLRLNF
>TRBJ2-2|14|TRBV4-1|.|.
TGCGCCAGCAGCCAAGACTATAACACCGGGGAGCTGTTTTTT
CASSQDYNTGELFF
>TRBJ2-5|13|TRBV23-1|few|.
TGCGCCAGCAGCCCCAGTCTAATGGAGACCCAGTACTTC
CASSPSLMETQYF
>TRBJ1-4|13|TRBV28|many|.
TGTGCCAGCAGTACCTCGGCAGGTGAAAAACTGTTTTTT
CASSTSAGEKLFF
>TRBJ2-7|16|TRBV3-1|many|TRBD2
TGTGCCAGCAGCCAAGACCGCGGACTAGTCCGGTACGAGCAGTACTTC
CASSQDRGLVRYEQYF
>TRBJ1-5|16|TRBV20-1|many|TRBD1
TGCAGTGCTCCATCCGTGACAGGGAATAGCAATCAGCCCCAGCATTTT
CSAPSVTGNSNQPQHF
>TRBJ2-1|11|TRBV27|.|.
TGTGCCAGCAGCAGGTACAATGAGCAGTTCTTC
CASSRYNEQFF
>TRBJ1-1|11|TRBV6-5|many|.
TGTGCCAGCAGTTTAGGGACGGAAGCTTTCTTT
CASSLGTEAFF
>TRBJ2-1|18|TRBV4-3|.|.
TGCGCCAGCAGCCAAGATTGGGGGGGCGGTGGCTCCTACAATGAGCAGTTCTTC
CASSQDWGGGGSYNEQFF
>TRBJ2-1|15|TRBV7-9|many|TRBD2
TGTGCCAGCAGCTTAGCCGGGGGGAATATCAATGAGCAGTTCTTC
CASSLAGGNINEQFF
>TRBJ2-1|14|TRBV12-3/TRBV12-4|few|.
TGTGCCAGCGCTCGCGGGGGCTTCTACAATGAGCAGTTCTTC
CASARGGFYNEQFF
>TRBJ2-7|12|TRBV5-1|many|.
TGCGCCAGCAGCTTGGGTCTCGACGAGCAGTACTTC
CASSLGLDEQYF
>TRBJ1-6|16|TRBV4-1|many|TRBD1
TGCGCCAGCAGCCAAGATCGCAGACAGGGTGAGGGACCCCTCCACTTT
CASSQDRRQGEGPLHF
>TRBJ1-2|13|TRBV2|many|.
TGTGCCAGCAGTGAGACAGTTCTCTATGGCTACACCTTC
CASSETVLYGYTF
>TRBJ1-5|15|TRBV6-2/TRBV6-3|many|TRBD1
TGTGCCAGCAGCTCGACAGGGTTGAACAATCAGCCCCAGCATTTT
CASSSTGLNNQPQHF
>TRBJ2-7|14|TRBV15|few|TRBD1
TGTGCCACCCGCCGGGACAGGCGAAATTACGAGCAGTACTTC
CATRRDRRNYEQYF
>TRBJ2-3|15|TRBV18|many|.
TGTGCCAGCTCGCGAGGGACCCTGAACACAGATACGCAGTATTTT
CASSRGTLNTDTQYF
>TRBJ2-7|15|TRBV2|many|TRBD1
TGTGCCAGCAGACCCGGGACAGGGGATGCGTACGAGCAGTACTTC
CASRPGTGDAYEQYF
>TRBJ1-1|13|TRBV7-9|many|.
TGTGCCAGCAGCTTGGCTTTGAACACTGAAGCTTTCTTT
CASSLALNTEAFF
>TRBJ2-7|12|TRBV2|many|TRBD1
TGTGCCAGCAACAGACAGGGCTACGAGCAGTACTTC
CASNRQGYEQYF
>TRBJ2-5|12|TRBV6-5|.|.
TGTGCCCTGAAGGGGGTAAGGGAGGCCCAGTACTTC
CALKGVREAQYF
>TRBJ1-1|14|TRBV5-1|few|.
TGCGCCAGCAGCTTGGTCGACGCGAACACTGAAGCTTTCTTT
CASSLVDANTEAFF
>TRBJ2-5|12|TRBV29-1|many|.
TGCAGCGTTGTCTTTACACAAGAGACCCAGTACTTC
CSVVFTQETQYF
>TRBJ2-2|17|TRBV12-3/TRBV12-4|.|TRBD1
TGTGCCAGCAGTGCAAGACTTGGGACAGGGAGGACCGGGGAGCTGTTTTTT
CASSARLGTGRTGELFF
>TRBJ2-7|13|TRBV7-2|many|.
TGTGCCAGCAGCTTCCAGCGGAGAGACGAGCAGTACTTC
CASSFQRRDEQYF
>TRBJ1-6|15|TRBV6-5|many|.
TGTGCCAGCAGATTGCGTACCACCAATAATTCACCCCTCCACTTT
CASRLRTTNNSPLHF
>TRBJ2-6|14|TRBV4-2|many|.
TGTGCCAGCAGCCAGGGGGCCGGGGTCAACGTCCTGACTTTC
CASSQGAGVNVLTF
>TRBJ1-1|14|TRBV6-6|many|TRBD1
TGTGCCAGCAGTTCGGACAGGGGGAACACTGAAGCTTTCTTT
CASSSDRGNTEAFF
>TRBJ1-6|14|TRBV7-2|many|TRBD1
TGTGCCAGCAGCCCCGGGACAGCTAATTCACCCCTCCACTTT
CASSPGTANSPLHF
>TRBJ2-1|12|TRBV29-1|many|TRBD1
TGCAGCGTTGATGGACAGGGCGATGAGCAGTTCTTC
CSVDGQGDEQFF
>TRBJ2-3|14|TRBV6-1|many|.
TGTGCCAGCAGCGTACTACCTATGGCAGATACGCAGTATTTT
CASSVLPMADTQYF
>TRBJ2-2|16|TRBV6-5|few|.
TGTGCCAGCAGTACGAAACAGGGAGGAAACACCGGGGAGCTGTTTTTT
CASSTKQGGNTGELFF
>TRBJ2-3|14|TRBV4-2|.|.
TGTGCCAGCAGCCCTCGGGAGACCACAGATACGCAGTATTTT
CASSPRETTDTQYF
>TRBJ1-2|13|TRBV7-9|.|.
TGTGCCAGCAGCCCCCAGGGTAACTATGGCTACACCTTC
CASSPQGNYGYTF
>TRBJ1-1|15|TRBV28|many|.
TGTGCCAGCCGTTCCGGGGGGAACATGAACACTGAAGCTTTCTTT
CASRSGGNMNTEAFF
>TRBJ1-1|13|TRBV29-1|many|.
TGCAGCGTTGAGGGGCAGGGATCCACTGAAGCTTTCTTT
CSVEGQGSTEAFF
>TRBJ2-2|16|TRBV4-1|few|.
TGCGCCAGCAGCCAAGAGGGGCTCGGTAACACCGGGGAGCTGTTTTTT
CASSQEGLGNTGELFF
>TRBJ2-2|18|TRBV9|many|.
TGTGCCAGCAGCGTTTTAGATCACGGGGCGATAAGGACCGGGGAGCTGTTTTTT
CASSVLDHGAIRTGELFF
>TRBJ2-7|14|TRBV11-2|many|.
TGTGCCAGCAGCTTAGTAGGGTCCGCCTACGAGCAGTACTTC
CASSLVGSAYEQYF
>TRBJ2-2|14|TRBV11-2|many|.
TGTGCCAGCAGCCCCCGCACCCATACCGGGGAGCTGTTTTTT
CASSPRTHTGELFF
>TRBJ2-5|15|TRBV20-1|many|TRBD1
TGCAGTGCTAGCGACAGGGGTAGGGGCCCACTGACCCAGTACTTC
CSASDRGRGPLTQYF
>TRBJ2-5|12|TRBV29-1|many|.
TGCAGCGTTGTTGCGAGCGGGCCCAGCATGGACTTC
CSVVASGPSMDF